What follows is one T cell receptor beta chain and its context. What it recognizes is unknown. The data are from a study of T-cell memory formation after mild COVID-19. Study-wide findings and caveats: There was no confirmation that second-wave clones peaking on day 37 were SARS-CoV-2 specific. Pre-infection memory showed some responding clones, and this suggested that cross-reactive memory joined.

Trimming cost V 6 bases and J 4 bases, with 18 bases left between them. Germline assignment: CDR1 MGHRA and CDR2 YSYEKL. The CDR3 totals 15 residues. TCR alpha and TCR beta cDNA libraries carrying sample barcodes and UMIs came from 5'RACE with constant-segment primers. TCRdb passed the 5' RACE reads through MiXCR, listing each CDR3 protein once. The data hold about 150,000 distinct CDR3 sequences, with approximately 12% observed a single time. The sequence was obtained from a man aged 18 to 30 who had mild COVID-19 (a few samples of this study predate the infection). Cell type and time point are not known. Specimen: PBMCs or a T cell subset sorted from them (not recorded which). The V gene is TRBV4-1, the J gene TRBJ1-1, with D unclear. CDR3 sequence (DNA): TGCGCCAGCAGTCGACCTTGGGGAGAAGGCACTGAAGCTTTCTTT. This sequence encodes CASSRPWGEGTEAFF.